This TCR beta chain was identified during a study of shared clonotypes between healthy human individuals. The protocol was immunoSEQ multiplex PCR, while the TCRdb copy is restricted to in-frame clones and leaves out a portion. The sample has hundreds of thousands of clones, just over 90% seen once; the top ten hold 24%. The study, taken as a whole, reports: Tissue TCR repertoires likely differ from these blood-only repertoires.

In the case of this clone: Its antigen is as yet unknown.

Terminally differentiated effector memory CD45RA+ cells were excluded by CCR7 positive selection of CD45RO-negative cells. The sequence was collected from a man aged 30 to 45 in good health. Sequenced material: naive CD8+ T cells sorted from blood.

The CDR3 spells CASSLRDRGRDSNQPQHF. The CDR3 bases are TGTGCCAGCAGCTTAAGGGACAGGGGAAGAGATAGCAATCAGCCCCAGCATTTT. This sequence joins TRBV7-8 and TRBJ1-5; TRBD1 aligns across 10 bases. Germline CDR1 reads SGHVS; CDR2 reads FQNEAQ. The CDR3 spans 18 residues. With V trimmed by 2 bases and J by 0 bases, 7 bases remained unmatched.